The sample holds a few counts of the clone carrying this TCR beta chain. Antigen: not known. What went into each PCR as a spike was synthetic TCR analog templates. Method: immunoSEQ multiplex PCR; TCRdb's copy keeps in-frame clones and lacks some. The table shows 100,000 to 150,000 clones, with approximately 85% occurring only once. The data derive from a study of PD-L1 blockade in urothelial cancer. Background on the study: Blood analysis was done at 3 weeks (second dose) and 6 weeks after treatment began.

Time point specified: peripheral blood 6 weeks after treatment start. V lost 0 bases to trimming and J lost 5 bases, with 7 bases between them. The CDR3 is made up of 13 amino acids. Germline CDR1 SGHDN, CDR2 FVKESK. Overall study findings and caveats: Tumor-associated blood clones were expanded more by durable-benefit patients at 3 weeks. Pretreatment blood TCR clonality under the median forecast improved survival.

This rearrangement joins TRBV14 to TRBJ1-2; no clear D gene. Specimen: PBMCs, collected around atezolizumab (anti-PD-L1) treatment. The sequence came from a middle-aged man with urothelial cancer. The CDR3, as DNA: TGTGCCAGCAGCCAAGATCTTCGGTATGGCTACACCTTC. Translated, it gives CASSQDLRYGYTF.